The 32 T cell receptor beta chains in this list originate from one sample, sequenced in a study of T cell responses to AZD1222 COVID-19 vaccine. Sequenced by immunoSEQ multiplex PCR; TCRdb stores in-frame clones only, minus some. The data hold under 150,000 clones, with roughly 92% observed a single time. The sequences come from peripheral blood, collected 28 days after the second AZD1222 dose. The source of these receptors is an adult who received the AZD1222 COVID-19 vaccine.

The V gene is TRBV4-3, the J gene TRBJ1-1; D is uncertain. The CDR3 has 13 residues. V was clipped by 0 bases and J by 4 bases, with 6 bases between them. Germline V gene data show CDR1 as LGHNA and CDR2 as YSLEER. The CDR3 DNA sequence: TGCGCCAGCAGCCAAGAACTGGGCACTGAAGCTTTCTTT. Its translation is CASSQELGTEAFF.

The chain carries TRBV27 and TRBJ2-7; tentative D call: TRBD1 (6 bases). V was clipped by 7 bases and J by 6 bases, with 16 bases between them. Germline-derived CDR1 and CDR2 are MNHEY and SMNVEV (reference sequence). The CDR3 is 13 amino acids. The CDR3 spells CASTHTGSGEQYF. CDR3 nucleotides: TGTGCCAGCACCCATACAGGGTCTGGCGAGCAGTACTTC.

This clone was seen more than once but under ten times. The J gene is TRBJ2-2, the V gene TRBV7-8; unclear D gene. This CDR3 region has 16 residues. Germline V gene data show CDR1 as SGHVS and CDR2 as FQNEAQ. V gave up 1 base and J gave up 1 base, with 10 bases separating them. The CDR3 spells CASSLEGLQNTGELFF. The CDR3 bases are TGTGCCAGCAGCTTAGAAGGGCTCCAGAACACCGGGGAGCTGTTTTTT.

The V and J genes are TRBV6-2 or TRBV6-3 and TRBJ2-2; D perhaps matches TRBD1 (6 bases). The germline V gene has CDR1 MNHEY and CDR2 SVGEGT. The CDR3 has 16 amino acids. V dropped 2 bases and J dropped 1 base, with 11 bases sitting between them. CDR3 amino acids: CASSYQGQRNTGELFF. Here the CDR3 DNA reads TGTGCCAGCAGTTACCAGGGGCAGCGGAACACCGGGGAGCTGTTTTTT.

The V call is TRBV3-1 (or the pseudogene TRBV3-2), the J call TRBJ2-1; 11 bases agree with TRBD2. J gave up 6 bases and V 1 base, and 2 bases lay outside the gene matches. The V gene's germline CDR1 is LGHDT and CDR2 YNNKEL (reference sequence). The CDR3 has 15 amino acids. The CDR3 DNA follows: TGTGCCAGCAGCCAAGGGCTAGCGGGGGGCAATGAGCAGTTCTTC. Amino acid sequence: CASSQGLAGGNEQFF.

The chain carries TRBV7-2 and TRBJ1-4; D ambiguous. CDR1 and CDR2 from the germline V gene are SGHTA and FQGNSA. This CDR3 comprises 14 residues. V dropped 1 base and J dropped 8 bases, with 11 bases sitting between them. Written as DNA, the CDR3 is TGTGCCAGCAGCTTAGAGTTACACACCGAAAAACTGTTTTTT. Residues: CASSLELHTEKLFF.

The V gene is TRBV13, the J gene TRBJ1-2; 10 nucleotides line up with TRBD1. The V gene's germline CDR1 is PRHDT and CDR2 FYEKMQ (reference sequence). CDR3 length: 16 residues. The V gene end was trimmed by 0 bases and the J gene end by 2 bases; junction bases not matched to a gene: 3. CDR3 in DNA: TGTGCCAGCAGCTTAGGTAGGGACAGGGGAAACTATGGCTACACCTTC. This encodes CASSLGRDRGNYGYTF.

This clone has only one observation. The same CDR3 also results from other DNA sequences found in this sample. The chain is built from TRBV28 and TRBJ1-5; 7 bases are a match to TRBD1. Trimming took 5 bases from V and 2 from J; bases not matched to a gene: 3. The CDR3 is 14 amino acids. In germline, CDR1 is MDHEN, CDR2 SYDVKM. The CDR3 nucleotides read TGTGCCAGCAGTCCCGGGACAGGCAATCAGCCCCAGCATTTT. Translated: CASSPGTGNQPQHF.

The rearrangement links TRBV7-2 to TRBJ1-4, with TRBD1 matching over 7 bases. This CDR3 comprises 13 residues. CDR1 is SGHTA, CDR2 FQGNSA, per germline. The ends lost 3 bases at V and 12 bases at J; junction bases unmatched: 7. In DNA form, the CDR3 reads TGTGCCAGCAGCTTTGACAGGGCAGGAGAACTGTTTTTT. It translates to CASSFDRAGELFF.

The chain uses TRBV18 and TRBJ1-2, with TRBD1 matching over 8 bases. The CDR3 runs 14 residues. The J segment lost 7 bases and the V segment lost 4 bases, leaving 8 bases of the junction unmatched. Germline V gene data show CDR1 as KGHSH and CDR2 as LQKENI. CDR3 in amino acids: CASSHNGRGPGYTF. The DNA of the CDR3 is TGTGCCAGCTCACACAATGGCAGGGGGCCTGGCTACACCTTC.

The chain uses TRBV6-5 and TRBJ1-2, with 7 bases fitting TRBD1. The CDR3 consists of 15 residues. Germline V lookup: CDR1 MNHEY, CDR2 SVGAGI. Trimming took 0 bases from V and 4 from J; bases not matched to a gene: 5. Here the CDR3 DNA reads TGTGCCAGCAGTTACTCGTTCAGGGGGGGCTATGGCTACACCTTC. Encoded protein: CASSYSFRGGYGYTF.

This chain links TRBV19 with TRBJ1-1; the match to TRBD1 covers 7 bases. The V segment lost 3 bases and the J segment 4 bases; nucleotides outside the gene matches: 11. The CDR3 is 16 residues long. Germline CDR1 reads LNHDA; CDR2 reads SQIVND (reference sequence). The CDR3 nucleotides read TGTGCCAGTAGTATTGAGGGAACAGGGGATGGCACTGAAGCTTTCTTT. Amino acids: CASSIEGTGDGTEAFF.

The chain recombines TRBV28 with TRBJ2-7, with 11 positions matching TRBD2. Trimming at V came to 6 bases and at J to 1 base, leaving 2 bases not matched to a gene. The CDR3 loop spans 14 amino acids. Looked up from germline, CDR1 is MDHEN and CDR2 is SYDVKM. CDR3 protein: CASRRTSGSYEQYF. As DNA, the CDR3 is TGTGCCAGCAGGCGGACTAGCGGGTCCTACGAGCAGTACTTC.

The chain employs TRBV7-8 and TRBJ1-5; D gene uncertain. The CDR3 extends over 14 amino acids. Trimming stripped 3 bases from V and 6 bases from J, with 12 bases between. Germline V gene sequence: CDR1 SGHVS, CDR2 FQNEAQ. CDR3 nucleotide sequence: TGTGCCAGCAGCTTTCTAGGGTCGGGTCAGCCCCAGCATTTT. Amino acids: CASSFLGSGQPQHF.

V gene TRBV23-1 combines with J gene TRBJ2-5; TRBD1 agrees at 7 bases. TRBV23-1 is placed among ORFs of uncertain function. This CDR3 comprises 14 residues. Trimming at V came to 6 bases and at J to 1 base, leaving 5 bases not matched to a gene. The CDR3 DNA is TGCGCCAGCAGACCAGACAGGGTCCAAGAGACCCAGTACTTC. It translates to CASRPDRVQETQYF.

V is TRBV11-2 and J is TRBJ2-6; possible D gene TRBD2, 6 bases. CDR1 and CDR2 (germline): SGHAT, FQNNGV. This CDR3 spans 16 amino acids. The V and J ends lost 2 bases and 1 base respectively, with 9 bases between them. CDR3 coding DNA: TGTGCCAGCAGCTTAACTGGGAGGTCTGGGGCCAACGTCCTGACTTTC. It translates to CASSLTGRSGANVLTF.

The chain has TRBV2 and TRBJ2-5, with TRBD2 identical over 12 bases. CDR1 SNHLY and CDR2 FYNNEI come from the germline V gene. The CDR3 has 15 amino acids. With 6 bases clipped from V and 4 bases from J, the junction kept 6 bases outside the gene matches. The CDR3 region is CASRRTSGIPETQYF. In DNA, the CDR3 is TGTGCCAGCAGGCGGACTAGCGGGATACCAGAGACCCAGTACTTC.

The V gene is TRBV29-1, the J gene TRBJ2-2; TRBD2 aligns across 13 bases. There are 15 residues in the CDR3. Germline V gene sequence: CDR1 SQVTM, CDR2 ANQGSEA. The V segment lost 1 base and the J segment 7 bases; nucleotides outside the gene matches: 3. As DNA, the CDR3 is TGCAGCGTTGAAGGGACTAGCGGGAGCGGCGGGGAGCTGTTTTTT. This sequence encodes CSVEGTSGSGGELFF.

V and J are TRBV6-2 or TRBV6-3 and TRBJ1-5; possible D gene TRBD1, 6 bases. The CDR3 contains 15 residues. Germline loops: CDR1 MNHEY, CDR2 SVGEGT. With 0 bases removed from V and 6 bases from J, the gap between germline ends came to 12 bases. The CDR3 loop reads CASSYSSRGSQPQHF. Here the CDR3 DNA reads TGTGCCAGCAGTTACTCGAGCAGGGGTAGTCAGCCCCAGCATTTT.

The chain carries TRBV27 and TRBJ2-4, with 7 bases fitting TRBD1. The V and J ends lost 2 bases and 0 bases, in that order; junction bases with no gene match: 4. Germline V gene lookup returns CDR1 MNHEY and CDR2 SMNVEV (reference sequence). The CDR3 contains 16 residues. The DNA of the CDR3 is TGTGCCAGCAGTTTAGGGCAGGGGGAAGCCAAAAACATTCAGTACTTC. Translated: CASSLGQGEAKNIQYF.

The V gene is TRBV6-5, the J gene TRBJ1-5; D is possibly TRBD1 (5 bases). The V end was cut by 8 bases, the J end by 2 bases, with 10 bases between. This CDR3 comprises 13 residues. Germline CDR1 and CDR2: MNHEY and SVGAGI. The CDR3 region has the DNA TGTGCCAGCCGGGAGGGGCGCAATCAGCCCCAGCATTTT. It is translated as CASREGRNQPQHF.

This clone was seen a single time. The chain employs TRBV6-2 or TRBV6-3 and TRBJ2-3; 7 nucleotides agree with TRBD2. The trim removed 0 bases at V and 4 bases at J, leaving 4 bases unmatched. The CDR3 totals 15 residues. Germline lookup yields CDR1 MNHEY and CDR2 SVGEGT. The chain's CDR3 is CASSYSAGDPDTQYF. For the CDR3, the DNA is TGTGCCAGCAGTTACTCGGCGGGAGATCCAGATACGCAGTATTTT.

The V call is TRBV20-1, the J call TRBJ1-2; D call uncertain. CDR3 size: 12 residues. Trimming left V 3 bases short and J 0 bases short, with 5 bases between. CDR1 is DFQATT, CDR2 SNEGSKA, per germline (reference sequence). Here the CDR3 reads CSASYPNYGYTF. The CDR3 bases are TGCAGTGCTAGTTATCCTAACTATGGCTACACCTTC.

The rearrangement joins TRBV5-1 to TRBJ1-2; TRBD1 might be the D (5 bases). CDR1 and CDR2 (germline): SGHRS, YFSETQ. This CDR3 region has 14 residues. The germline V and J ends were trimmed by 3 bases and 5 bases, with 14 bases remaining between them. In nucleotides, the CDR3 is TGCGCCAGCAGCTCCTCCGGGACGGGGTATGGCTACACCTTC. It translates to CASSSSGTGYGYTF.

The rearrangement links TRBV3-1 (or the pseudogene TRBV3-2) to TRBJ2-7; weak D call: TRBD2 (6 bases). The CDR3 spans 13 residues. V shed 6 bases and J shed 1 base, with 10 bases lying between them. Germline values: CDR1 LGHDT, CDR2 YNNKEL (reference sequence). This chain's CDR3 is CASSLGRSYEQYF. The CDR3 nucleotides are TGTGCCAGCAGTTTGGGGAGGTCCTACGAGCAGTACTTC.

The V and J genes are TRBV9 and TRBJ2-3, with 7 bases identical to TRBD2. Germline V gene data show CDR1 as SGDLS and CDR2 as YYNGEE. V lost 0 bases to trimming and J lost 1 base; unmatched junction nucleotides: 5. The CDR3 is 16 residues long. The CDR3 nucleotides are TGTGCCAGCAGCGTAGCTCTAGCGGAGGGCACAGATACGCAGTATTTT. Protein sequence: CASSVALAEGTDTQYF. The full variable domain, with the rest looked up from reference TRBV9 and TRBJ2-3, is DSGVTQTPKHLITATGQRVTLRCSPRSGDLSVYWYQQSLDQGLQFLIQYYNGEERAKGNILERFSAQQFPDLHSELNLSSLELGDSALYFCASSVALAEGTDTQYFGPGTRLTVL.

This rearrangement joins TRBV9 to TRBJ2-3; perhaps TRBD2 as D (6 bases). V lost 0 bases to trimming and J lost 2 bases, with 22 bases between them. In germline, CDR1 is SGDLS, CDR2 YYNGEE. This CDR3 is 19 amino acids long. CDR3 bases: TGTGCCAGCAGCGTAGCAATCAGGGAGGCGGGGTCCTACACAGATACGCAGTATTTT. Protein: CASSVAIREAGSYTDTQYF.

The chain has TRBV6-5 and TRBJ2-3; 11 positions agree with TRBD1. Unmatched junction bases numbered 9, after V lost 7 bases and J lost 6 bases. The CDR3 extends over 15 amino acids. Germline values: CDR1 MNHEY, CDR2 SVGAGI. The CDR3 loop is CASTSGTGGFDTQYF. The CDR3 region has the DNA TGTGCCAGCACCTCCGGGACAGGGGGTTTTGATACGCAGTATTTT.

This sequence joins TRBV13 and TRBJ1-2; perhaps TRBD1 as D (5 bases). V lost 5 bases and J 0 bases, leaving 19 bases between the germline ends. CDR1 and CDR2 from the germline V gene are PRHDT and FYEKMQ (reference sequence). The CDR3 has 17 residues. CDR3 DNA: TGTGCCAGCAGCCCCAACCTCAGGGATCCCGCTAACTATGGCTACACCTTC. Amino acids: CASSPNLRDPANYGYTF.

The CDR3, as DNA: TGTGCCAGCAGTTTTCGGGAATTTAATTCACCCCTCCACTTT. This encodes CASSFREFNSPLHF. The V gene is TRBV27, the J gene TRBJ1-6; D remains ambiguous. Germline V gene lookup returns CDR1 MNHEY and CDR2 SMNVEV (reference sequence). The V end lost 3 bases, the J end lost 6 bases, and 9 bases lay between the germline ends. The CDR3 extends over 14 amino acids.

V usage is TRBV4-2 and J usage is TRBJ2-7; D is unresolved. Trimming left V 5 bases short and J 0 bases short, with 2 bases between. The germline V gene has CDR1 LGHNA and CDR2 YNFKEQ. The CDR3 runs to 11 residues. The CDR3 DNA sequence: TGTGCCAGCAGCAACTCCTACGAGCAGTACTTC. It yields the protein CASSNSYEQYF.

The genes are TRBV6-5 and TRBJ1-2, with D uncertain. V lost 4 bases, J lost 6 bases, and 15 bases lay in between. CDR1 is MNHEY and CDR2 is SVGAGI in the germline V gene. CDR3 length equals 14 residues. CDR3 nucleotide sequence: TGTGCCAGCAGTTTCGGGGATATGGCCGATGGCTACACCTTC. It encodes CASSFGDMADGYTF.